The TCR beta chain under discussion was sequenced for a study of radiation and T cells in renal cell carcinoma (TCRdb year 2020). Looking at the study overall: A total of fewer than 55 samples underwent TCR beta sequencing, made up of approximately 26 tumors and about 27 peripheral blood samples. A total of 4,016,671 unique CDR3 nucleotide sequences, encoding 2,658,974 unique CDR3 amino acid sequences, were found across all 50 or so samples. The last blood draw occurred 4 weeks after radiation, at the same time as nephrectomy. What the work shows at the level of the full study, not this receptor alone: Because pretreatment tumor biopsies were not available, the study could not determine whether clonotypes were already present within the tumor at baseline. Tracking of blood repertoire dynamics stopped at roughly 29 days after treatment, with no follow-up past that point. Top tumor clonotypes rose in blood from baseline to 2 weeks post-radiation, then contracted by 4 weeks, suggesting transient expansion of tumor-resident clones. Effects of radiation dose or scheduling on the TCR repertoire could not be addressed with the single-armed trial design.

The meaning of the sample's time point label: blood 4 weeks post-SBRT, at nephrectomy. According to the study, the label for this sample's treatment or condition signals: 15 Gy SBRT to primary tumor, nephrectomy 4 weeks later. The samples were drawn from a clinical trial, where primary renal cell carcinomas were treated with 15 Gy of stereotactic body radiation therapy and then removed by nephrectomy 4 weeks afterward. To follow tumor-enriched clonotypes, peripheral blood was collected serially from radiation-treated patients at baseline and again at 2 weeks and 4 weeks after SBRT. Renal cell carcinoma with clear cell pathology was present in all patients. The QIAamp DNA Blood Mini Kit (Qiagen) was used to prepare genomic DNA for TCR sequencing. Only samples passing all quality control checks were included in the analyses. Following the manufacturer's recommendations, the immunoSEQ kit was used to generate TCR beta libraries from genomic DNA. To prepare libraries, a first multiplex PCR with proprietary primers was run, followed by a second PCR that added unique barcodes, and a bead cleanup was done after each round. Each sample batch included a kit-provided positive control reaction and a negative control reaction. The final libraries were assessed on an Agilent 4200 TapeStation D1000 ScreenTape, pooled by volume, and quantified by qPCR. Sequencing was performed on an Illumina NextSeq500 using a MidOutput 150-cycle cartridge, with 156 Read1 cycles, 15 Index1 cycles, and the kit custom primers. The pooled library was loaded at about 0.98 pM, with an approximately 20% PhiX control spiked in. As for the authors' bioinformatics: Vendor-processed data were analyzed in R, with a clonotype defined as all T cells sharing the same CDR3 nucleotide sequence. For clone abundance analyses, frequencies were normalized to the 10,000 most abundant clones in each sample. Public T cell clones, averaging fewer than five per sample, were removed before analysis. A difference in abundance of at least 32-fold between compartments was used to define tumor-enriched and baseline blood-enriched clonotypes. A beta-binomial differential abundance model was used to identify clonotypes that expanded or contracted between blood time points. Tumor-blood repertoire similarity was measured with the Baroni-Urbani and Buser coefficient, and group comparisons used two-tailed Wilcoxon tests in R. Drawn from immuneACCESS, this table holds only the in-frame rearrangements with V and J called that TCRdb kept. Clones are partly lost; checked studies trace under half to an unresolved V gene and leave the rest unexplained. That table supplies the V and J calls and clone size; D and trimming were determined from the DNA. The sample table lists under 200,000 clones, roughly 90% of them with a count of one. 11% of the sample is taken by the ten largest.

CDR1 and CDR2 were assigned from the germline V gene as SGHTA and FQGTGA. The junction shows trimming of 5 bases on V and 3 bases on J, plus 11 bases between the germline ends. Inclusive of the bounding cysteine and phenylalanine, the CDR3 is 14 residues long. This entry keeps only the CDR3 DNA: 42 bases, framed from base 1. As to this clone: Its antigen target is currently unknown. Base qualities are missing; no much larger clone stands one base away.

This receptor chain uses TRBV7-3 and TRBJ1-3; the D gene is unclear. The TCR originated in a woman between 50 and 59 years old with renal cell carcinoma. The sequencing here drew on blood, taken from a patient whose treatment included radiotherapy and nephrectomy. The DNA sequence is as follows: TGTGCCAGCAGCCTGCGGGGAAGTGGAAACACCATATATTTT. Translated, it reads CASSLRGSGNTIYF.